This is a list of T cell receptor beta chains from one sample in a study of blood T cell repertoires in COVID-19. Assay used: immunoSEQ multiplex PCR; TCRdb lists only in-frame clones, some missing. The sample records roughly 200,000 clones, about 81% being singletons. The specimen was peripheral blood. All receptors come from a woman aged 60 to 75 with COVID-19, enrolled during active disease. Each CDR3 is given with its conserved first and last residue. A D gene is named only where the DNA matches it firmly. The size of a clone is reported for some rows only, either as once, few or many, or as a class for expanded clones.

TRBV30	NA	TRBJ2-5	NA	CAWSVPPRLQETQYF	TGTGCCTGGAGTGTACCCCCACGACTCCAAGAGACCCAGTACTTC
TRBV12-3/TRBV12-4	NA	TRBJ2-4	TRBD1	CASSPRQGAIQYF	TGTGCCAGCAGTCCGAGACAGGGGGCAATTCAGTACTTC
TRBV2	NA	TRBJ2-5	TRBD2	CASSVISGGETQYF	TGTGCCAGCAGTGTAATCAGCGGGGGAGAGACCCAGTACTTC
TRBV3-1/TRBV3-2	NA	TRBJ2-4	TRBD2	CASSQDPAGGKNIQYF	TGTGCCAGCAGCCAAGATCCAGCGGGGGGGAAAAACATTCAGTACTTC
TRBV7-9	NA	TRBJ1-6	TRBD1	CASSSHRQGAVVSPLHF	TGTGCCAGCAGCTCGCACCGACAGGGGGCAGTTGTTTCACCCCTCCACTTT
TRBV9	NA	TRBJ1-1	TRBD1	CASSVTGGGMNTEAFF	TGTGCCAGCAGCGTAACGGGAGGGGGCATGAACACTGAAGCTTTCTTT
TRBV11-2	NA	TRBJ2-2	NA	CASSLTAGAGTGELFF	TGTGCCAGCAGCTTAACCGCGGGGGCTGGCACCGGGGAGCTGTTTTTT
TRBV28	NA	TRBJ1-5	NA	CASSLFPRGYSNQPQHF	TGTGCCAGCAGTTTATTCCCCAGGGGTTATAGCAATCAGCCCCAGCATTTT
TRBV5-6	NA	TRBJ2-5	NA	CASSLADFQETQYF	TGTGCCAGCAGCTTGGCGGACTTTCAAGAGACCCAGTACTTC
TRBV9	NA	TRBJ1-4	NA	CASSASGGREKLFF	TGTGCCAGCAGCGCCTCTGGGGGGAGGGAGAAACTGTTTTTT
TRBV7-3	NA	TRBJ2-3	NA	CASSSGGKLTDTQYF	TGTGCCAGCAGCTCGGGCGGGAAACTCACTGATACGCAGTATTTT
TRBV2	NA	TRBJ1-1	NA	CASRYRENTEAFF	TGTGCCAGCAGGTACAGGGAGAACACTGAAGCTTTCTTT
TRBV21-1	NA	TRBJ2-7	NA	CASSSKSGRHEQYF	TGTGCCAGCAGCTCGAAGAGCGGGAGACACGAGCAGTACTTC
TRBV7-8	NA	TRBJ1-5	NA	CASSLSWTTSNQPQHF	TGTGCCAGCAGCCTTAGCTGGACAACCAGCAATCAGCCCCAGCATTTT
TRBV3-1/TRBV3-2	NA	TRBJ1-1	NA	CASSQGRSTGEAFF	TGTGCCAGCAGCCAAGGCCGGTCGACGGGTGAAGCTTTCTTT
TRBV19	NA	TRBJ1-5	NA	CASSIAQGGPQHF	TGTGCCAGTAGTATAGCCCAAGGGGGGCCCCAGCATTTT
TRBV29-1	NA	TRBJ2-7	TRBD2	CSEPRTSGRPYYEQYF	TGCAGCGAACCCAGGACTAGCGGGAGGCCCTATTACGAGCAGTACTTC
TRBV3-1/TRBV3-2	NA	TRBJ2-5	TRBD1	CASRGTGVGETQYF	TGTGCCAGCAGGGGGACAGGGGTAGGAGAGACCCAGTACTTC
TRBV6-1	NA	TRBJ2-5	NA	CASSDVDYRYF	TGTGCCAGCAGTGATGTCGACTATCGGTACTTC
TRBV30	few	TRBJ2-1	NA	CAWSEPRRRPYNEQFF	TGTGCCTGGAGTGAACCGAGAAGGAGGCCCTACAATGAGCAGTTCTTC
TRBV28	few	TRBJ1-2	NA	CASRDTGLGYTF	TGTGCCAGCAGGGATACAGGGCTTGGCTACACCTTC
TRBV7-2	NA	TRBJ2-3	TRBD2	CASSHGLAGGSTDTQYF	TGTGCCAGCAGCCACGGTCTAGCGGGAGGGAGCACAGATACGCAGTATTTT
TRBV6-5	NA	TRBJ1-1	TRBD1	CASSRGQENTEAFF	TGTGCCAGCAGCCGGGGACAGGAGAACACTGAAGCTTTCTTT
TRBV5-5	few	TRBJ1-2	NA	CASSWRYGYTF	TGTGCCAGCAGCTGGAGGTATGGCTACACCTTC
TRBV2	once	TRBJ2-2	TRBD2	CASSRDYLNTGELFF	TGTGCCAGCAGCCGGGACTACTTAAACACCGGGGAGCTGTTTTTT
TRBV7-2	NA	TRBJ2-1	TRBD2	CASRQTSGNNEQFF	TGTGCCAGCAGGCAGACTAGCGGTAACAATGAGCAGTTCTTC
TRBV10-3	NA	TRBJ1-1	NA	CAITRAKGQNTEAFF	TGTGCCATCACCAGAGCCAAGGGACAGAACACTGAAGCTTTCTTT
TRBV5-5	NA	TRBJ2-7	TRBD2	CASSPWTSAKRFSYEQYF	TGTGCCAGCAGCCCATGGACTAGCGCTAAGAGATTCTCCTACGAGCAGTACTTC
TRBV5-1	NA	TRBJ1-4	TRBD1	CASSLKGAEGKLFF	TGCGCCAGCAGCTTGAAGGGGGCAGAAGGAAAACTGTTTTTT
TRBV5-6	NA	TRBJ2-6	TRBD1	CASSFPGTGGVSGANVLTF	TGTGCCAGCAGCTTTCCCGGGACAGGGGGAGTCTCTGGGGCCAACGTCCTGACTTTC
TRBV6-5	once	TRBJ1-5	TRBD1	CASSRQGAHQPQHF	TGTGCCAGCAGCCGACAGGGGGCGCACCAGCCCCAGCATTTT
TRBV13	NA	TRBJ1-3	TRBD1	CASSSRPGTGYGNTIYF	TGTGCCAGCAGCTCGCGGCCCGGGACAGGGTACGGAAACACCATATATTTT
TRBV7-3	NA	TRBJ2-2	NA	CASSLSGVGTGELFF	TGTGCCAGCAGCTTATCGGGAGTGGGCACCGGGGAGCTGTTTTTT
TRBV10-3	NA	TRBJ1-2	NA	CAISEATTGYYGYTF	TGTGCCATCAGTGAGGCGACTACAGGGTACTATGGCTACACCTTC
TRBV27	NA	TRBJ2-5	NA	CASSSGLTQETQYF	TGTGCCAGCAGTTCTGGACTTACTCAAGAGACCCAGTACTTC
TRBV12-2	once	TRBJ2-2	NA	CANRIHRVLGVDTGELFF	TGTGCAAATCGGATCCACCGGGTTTTAGGGGTGGACACCGGGGAGCTGTTTTTT
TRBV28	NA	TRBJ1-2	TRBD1	CASNFGDRGNYGYTF	TGTGCCAGCAATTTCGGGGACAGGGGGAACTATGGCTACACCTTC